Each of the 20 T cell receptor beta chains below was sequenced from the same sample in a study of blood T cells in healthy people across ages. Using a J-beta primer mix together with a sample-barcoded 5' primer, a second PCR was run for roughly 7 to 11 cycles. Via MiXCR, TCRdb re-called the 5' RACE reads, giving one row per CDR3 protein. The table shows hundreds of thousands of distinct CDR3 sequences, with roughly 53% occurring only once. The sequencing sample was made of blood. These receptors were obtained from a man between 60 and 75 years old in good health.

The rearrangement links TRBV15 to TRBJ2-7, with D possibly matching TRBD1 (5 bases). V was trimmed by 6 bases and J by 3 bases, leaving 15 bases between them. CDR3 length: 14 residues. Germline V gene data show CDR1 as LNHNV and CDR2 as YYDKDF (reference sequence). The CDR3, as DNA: TGTGCCACCAGTTTGGACAACGGGTACTACGAGCAGTACTTC. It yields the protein CATSLDNGYYEQYF.

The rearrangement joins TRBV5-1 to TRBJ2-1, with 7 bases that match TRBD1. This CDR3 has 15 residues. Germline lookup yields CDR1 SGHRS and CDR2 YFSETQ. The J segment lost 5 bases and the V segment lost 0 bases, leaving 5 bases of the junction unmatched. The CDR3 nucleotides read TGCGCCAGCAGCTTGGGTCCAGGGGGAGACAATGAGCAGTTCTTC. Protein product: CASSLGPGGDNEQFF.

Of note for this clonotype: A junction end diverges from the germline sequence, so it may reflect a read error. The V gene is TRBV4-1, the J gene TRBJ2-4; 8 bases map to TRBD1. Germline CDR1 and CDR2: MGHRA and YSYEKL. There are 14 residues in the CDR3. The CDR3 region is CASNWDRSKNIQYF. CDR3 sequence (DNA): TGCGCCAGCAACTGGGACAGGTCCAAAAACATCCAGTACTTC.

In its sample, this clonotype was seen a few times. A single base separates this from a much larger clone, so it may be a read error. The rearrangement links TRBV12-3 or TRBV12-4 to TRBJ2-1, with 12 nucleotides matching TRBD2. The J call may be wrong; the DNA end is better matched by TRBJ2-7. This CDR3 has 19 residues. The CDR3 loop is CASSLAPSPSGGAYNEQYF. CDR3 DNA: TGTGCCAGCAGTTTAGCGCCTTCGCCTAGCGGGGGGGCCTACAATGAGCAGTACTTC.

For the CDR3, the DNA is TGCGCCAGCGAGCGGGGGGGCGCAACCGGGGAGCTGTTTTTT. Amino acids: CASERGGATGELFF. The V and J genes are TRBV5-1 and TRBJ2-2, with 10 bases matching TRBD2. CDR3 length equals 14 residues. V lost 7 bases and J lost 5; bases outside the gene matches: 5. CDR1 is SGHRS, CDR2 YFSETQ, per germline. The variable domain in full, completed from reference TRBV5-1 and TRBJ2-2, reads KAGVTQTPRYLIKTRGQQVTLSCSPISGHRSVSWYQQTPGQGLQFLFEYFSETQRNKGNFPGRFSGRQFSNSRSEMNVSTLELGDSALYLCASERGGATGELFFGEGSRLTVL.

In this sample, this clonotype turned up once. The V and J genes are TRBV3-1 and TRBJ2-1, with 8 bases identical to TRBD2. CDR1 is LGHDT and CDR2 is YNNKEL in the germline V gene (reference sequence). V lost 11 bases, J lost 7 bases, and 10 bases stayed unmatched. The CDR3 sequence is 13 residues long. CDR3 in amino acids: CAAGGAGVNEQFF. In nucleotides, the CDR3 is TGTGCCGCCGGGGGAGCGGGGGTTAATGAGCAGTTCTTC.

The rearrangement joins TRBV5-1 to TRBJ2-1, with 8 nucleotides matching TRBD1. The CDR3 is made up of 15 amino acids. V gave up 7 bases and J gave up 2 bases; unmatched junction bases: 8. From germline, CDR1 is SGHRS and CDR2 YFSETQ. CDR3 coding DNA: TGCGCCAGCTGGAAACAGGGGGGCCCCTACAATGAGCAGTTCTTC. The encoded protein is CASWKQGGPYNEQFF.

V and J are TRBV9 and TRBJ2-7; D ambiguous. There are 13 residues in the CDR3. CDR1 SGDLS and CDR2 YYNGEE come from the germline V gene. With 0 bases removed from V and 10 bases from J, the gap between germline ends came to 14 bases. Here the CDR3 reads CASSVDYQGSQYF. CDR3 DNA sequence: TGTGCCAGCAGCGTAGACTACCAAGGGTCCCAGTACTTC.

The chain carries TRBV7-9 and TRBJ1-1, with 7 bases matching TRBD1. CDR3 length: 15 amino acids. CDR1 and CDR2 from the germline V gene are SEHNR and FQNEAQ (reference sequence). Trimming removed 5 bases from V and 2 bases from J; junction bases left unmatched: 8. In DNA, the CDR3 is TGTGCCAGCAGCGCTGACAGGGTCGATAACACTGAAGCTTTCTTT. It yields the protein CASSADRVDNTEAFF. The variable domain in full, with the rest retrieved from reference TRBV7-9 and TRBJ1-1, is DTGVSQNPRHKITKRGQNVTFRCDPISEHNRLYWYRQTLGQGPEFLTYFQNEAQLEKSRLLSDRFSAERPKGSFSTLEIQRTEQGDSAMYLCASSADRVDNTEAFFGQGTRLTVV.

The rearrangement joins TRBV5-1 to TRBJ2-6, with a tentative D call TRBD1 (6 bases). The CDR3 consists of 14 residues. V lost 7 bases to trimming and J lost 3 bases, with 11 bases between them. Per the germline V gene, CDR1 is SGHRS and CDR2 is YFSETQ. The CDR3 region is CASRWTVGANVLTF. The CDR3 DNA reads TGCGCCAGCCGATGGACAGTTGGGGCCAACGTCCTGACTTTC. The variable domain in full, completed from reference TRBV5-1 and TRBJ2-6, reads KAGVTQTPRYLIKTRGQQVTLSCSPISGHRSVSWYQQTPGQGLQFLFEYFSETQRNKGNFPGRFSGRQFSNSRSEMNVSTLELGDSALYLCASRWTVGANVLTFGAGSRLTVL.

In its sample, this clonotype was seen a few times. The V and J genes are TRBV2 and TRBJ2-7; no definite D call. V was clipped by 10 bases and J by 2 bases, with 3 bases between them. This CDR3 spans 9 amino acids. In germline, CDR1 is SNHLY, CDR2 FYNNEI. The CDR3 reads CATAYEQYF. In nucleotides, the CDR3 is TGTGCCACCGCCTACGAGCAGTACTTC.

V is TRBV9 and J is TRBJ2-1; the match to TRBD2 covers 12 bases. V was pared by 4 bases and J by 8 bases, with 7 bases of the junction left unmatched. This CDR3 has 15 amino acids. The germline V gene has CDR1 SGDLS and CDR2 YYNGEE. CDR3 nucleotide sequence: TGTGCCAGCAGCCCCTCTAGCGGGGGGGCTTATGAGCAGTTCTTC. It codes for CASSPSSGGAYEQFF.

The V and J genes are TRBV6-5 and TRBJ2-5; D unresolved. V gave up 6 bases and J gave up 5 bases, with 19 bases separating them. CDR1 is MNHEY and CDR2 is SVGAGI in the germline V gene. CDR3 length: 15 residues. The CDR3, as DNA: TGTGCCAGCAGCCTAGGACCTGCGGCCGGGGAGACCCAGTACTTC. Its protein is CASSLGPAAGETQYF.

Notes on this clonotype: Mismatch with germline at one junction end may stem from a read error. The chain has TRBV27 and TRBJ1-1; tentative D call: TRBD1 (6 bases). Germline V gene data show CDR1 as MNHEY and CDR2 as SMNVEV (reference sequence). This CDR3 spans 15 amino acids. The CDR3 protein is CANSLSGGRWTEAFF. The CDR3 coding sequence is TGTGCCAACAGTTTGTCCGGGGGGCGCTGGACTGAAGCTTTCTTT.

The CDR3 nucleotides read TGTGCCAGCGTCCAGCGGGGGGATTCACCCCTCCACTTT. This gives the protein CASVQRGDSPLHF. The chain couples TRBV7-9 to TRBJ1-6; maybe TRBD1 (5 bases). The V gene's germline CDR1 is SEHNR and CDR2 FQNEAQ (reference sequence). Trimming removed 8 bases from V and 8 bases from J, with 13 bases in between. The CDR3 consists of 13 residues. Full variable domain (outside the CDR3, taken from reference TRBV7-9 and TRBJ1-6): DTGVSQNPRHKITKRGQNVTFRCDPISEHNRLYWYRQTLGQGPEFLTYFQNEAQLEKSRLLSDRFSAERPKGSFSTLEIQRTEQGDSAMYLCASVQRGDSPLHFGNGTRLTVT.

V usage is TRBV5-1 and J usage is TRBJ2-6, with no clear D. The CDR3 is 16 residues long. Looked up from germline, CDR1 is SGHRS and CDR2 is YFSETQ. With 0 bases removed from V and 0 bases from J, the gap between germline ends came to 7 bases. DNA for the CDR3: TGCGCCAGCAGCTTGGATGGTTACTCTGGGGCCAACGTCCTGACTTTC. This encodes CASSLDGYSGANVLTF.

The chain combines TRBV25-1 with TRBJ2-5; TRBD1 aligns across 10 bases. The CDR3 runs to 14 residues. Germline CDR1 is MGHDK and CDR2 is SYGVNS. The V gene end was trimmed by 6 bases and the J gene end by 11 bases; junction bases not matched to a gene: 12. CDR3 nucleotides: TGTGCCAGCAGCCCTGGGACAGGGGTGGTTCGTCAGTACTTC. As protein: CASSPGTGVVRQYF.

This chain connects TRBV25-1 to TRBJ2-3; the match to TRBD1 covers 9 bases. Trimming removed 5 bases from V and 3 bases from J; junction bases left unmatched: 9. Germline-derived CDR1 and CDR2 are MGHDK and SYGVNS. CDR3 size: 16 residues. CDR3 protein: CASSSHPGTGTDTQYF. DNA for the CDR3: TGTGCCAGCAGTTCCCACCCTGGGACAGGGACAGATACGCAGTATTTT. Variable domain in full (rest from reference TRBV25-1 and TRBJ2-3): EADIYQTPRYLVIGTGKKITLECSQTMGHDKMYWYQQDPGMELHLIHYSYGVNSTEKGDLSSESTVSRIRTEHFPLTLESARPSHTSQYLCASSSHPGTGTDTQYFGPGTRLTVL.

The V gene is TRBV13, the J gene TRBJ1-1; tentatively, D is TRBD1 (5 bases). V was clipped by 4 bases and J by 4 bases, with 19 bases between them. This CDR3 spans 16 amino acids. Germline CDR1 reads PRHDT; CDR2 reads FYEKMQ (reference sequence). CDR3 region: CASSSSGRGYGTEAFF. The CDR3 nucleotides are TGTGCCAGCAGCTCATCAGGACGGGGGTATGGCACTGAAGCTTTCTTT.

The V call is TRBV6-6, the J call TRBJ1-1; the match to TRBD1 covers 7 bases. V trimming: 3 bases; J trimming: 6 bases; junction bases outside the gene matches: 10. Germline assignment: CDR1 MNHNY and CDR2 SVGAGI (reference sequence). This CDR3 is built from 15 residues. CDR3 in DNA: TGTGCCAGCAGTTATCAACCCAGGGGGGGTTCTGAAGCTTTCTTT. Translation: CASSYQPRGGSEAFF.